The sequence of this T cell receptor (beta chain) was determined in a study of response to subunit inactivated influenza vaccine. Each CDR3 protein gets one entry after TCRdb re-called the RT-PCR reads with MiXCR. The data contain under 850,000 distinct CDR3 sequences, 15% to 20% of them singletons. General study points: Only a handful of new T cells, the authors suggested, are recruited with each seasonal influenza vaccination.

This clonotype occurred a few times. Its antigen is still unknown. Per germline, CDR1 SGHRS and CDR2 YFSETQ. This CDR3 comprises 16 residues. The V segment lost 4 bases and the J segment 2 bases; nucleotides outside the gene matches: 9. The chain is built from TRBV5-1 and TRBJ1-3; 7 bases are a match to TRBD1. The specimen was PBMCs from blood, collected less than 6 days after vaccination. The clonotype was recovered from a man over 45 who received an inactivated influenza vaccine. This chain's CDR3 is CASSKQGQSTGNTIYF. In DNA form, the CDR3 reads TGCGCCAGCAGCAAACAGGGACAGTCCACTGGAAACACCATATATTTT.